This note documents a single T cell receptor beta chain sequence. Use of 60 Vbeta and 13 Jbeta primers characterized the PCR. Sequenced by immunoSEQ multiplex PCR; TCRdb stores in-frame clones only, minus some. Of fewer than 150,000 clones listed, 73% are singletons. This sample stems from a study of cytomegalovirus exposure and HLA in healthy donors. This CDR3 region has 13 residues. CDR1 and CDR2 (germline): SNHLY, FYNNEI. J lost 3 bases, V lost 6 bases, and 4 bases had no gene match. This sequence joins TRBV2 and TRBJ2-7, with 8 bases fitting TRBD1. Sequences were obtained from PBMCs. The TCR was taken from a woman aged 40 to 55 in good health and CMV-seronegative. CDR3 coding DNA: TGTGCCAGCAGCACCGGGACAGGCTACGAGCAGTACTTC. As protein: CASSTGTGYEQYF.